The next 20 T cell receptor beta chains were all read from a single sample in a study of blood T cells in healthy people across ages. A second PCR of roughly 7 to 11 cycles used a sample-barcoded 5' primer and a J-beta primer mix. TCRdb reanalysed the 5' RACE reads using MiXCR and keeps one entry per CDR3 protein. The sample lists about 770,000 distinct CDR3 sequences; approximately 44% were seen once. Sample: blood. Receptors originate from a man aged 60 to 69 in good health.

This clonotype came up a few times. J is TRBJ2-3 and V is TRBV7-2; D is unresolved. V was trimmed by 1 base and J by 6 bases, leaving 14 bases between them. The CDR3 runs 15 residues. In germline, CDR1 is SGHTA, CDR2 FQGNSA. Here the CDR3 reads CASSLGGSYRDTQYF. In nucleotides, the CDR3 is TGTGCCAGCAGCTTAGGGGGTTCCTACCGGGATACGCAGTATTTT.

This chain links TRBV2 with TRBJ2-7; a possible D gene is TRBD1 (5 bases). V was shortened by 3 bases and J by 0 bases, with 6 bases between the two germline ends. Germline lookup yields CDR1 SNHLY and CDR2 FYNNEI. The CDR3 is 13 amino acids. CDR3 region: CASSDRASYEQYF. CDR3 nucleotide sequence: TGTGCCAGCAGTGACAGGGCCTCCTACGAGCAGTACTTC.

The J gene is TRBJ2-2, the V gene TRBV21-1. TRBV21-1 is tagged as a pseudogene. CDR3 size: 15 residues. The CDR3 DNA reads as TGTGCCAGCAGCACTGGCTTAGAGAACACCGGGGAGCTGTTTTTT. Its translation: CASSTGLENTGELFF.

This rearrangement joins TRBV4-1 to TRBJ2-7; TRBD2 matches 10 bases. Trimming took 5 bases from V and 0 from J; bases not matched to a gene: 16. CDR1 is MGHRA and CDR2 is YSYEKL in the germline V gene. This CDR3 comprises 19 residues. DNA of the CDR3: TGCGCCAGCAGCACTAGACTAGCGGGTCAAAACCAAGGCTCCTACGAGCAGTACTTC. Translating gives CASSTRLAGQNQGSYEQYF.

Here the CDR3 reads CASGLVGQSLDSNQPQHF. In DNA, the CDR3 is TGTGCTAGTGGTTTGGTCGGACAGAGTCTTGATAGCAATCAGCCCCAGCATTTT. The V and J genes are TRBV12-5 and TRBJ1-5; tentative D call: TRBD1 (6 bases). There are 18 residues in the CDR3. With 0 bases removed from V and 0 bases from J, the gap between germline ends came to 15 bases. Germline V gene sequence: CDR1 LGHNT, CDR2 FRNRAP. The full variable domain, completed using reference TRBV12-5 and TRBJ1-5, is DARVTQTPRHKVTEMGQEVTMRCQPILGHNTVFWYRQTMMQGLELLAYFRNRAPLDDSGMPKDRFSAEMPDATLATLKIQPSEPRDSAVYFCASGLVGQSLDSNQPQHFGDGTRLSIL.

This chain uses TRBV12-5 with TRBJ2-1; D not certain. The CDR3 spans 16 residues. Trimming pared 0 bases from V and 3 bases from J, leaving 12 bases between. Germline CDR1 and CDR2: LGHNT and FRNRAP. DNA of the CDR3: TGTGCTAGTGGTTTGGTCTTTCCTCGCTTCTACAATGAGCAGTTCTTC. This sequence encodes CASGLVFPRFYNEQFF.

The chain links TRBV24-1 to TRBJ2-1; D gene uncertain. V lost 2 bases, J lost 0 bases, and 10 bases lay in between. This CDR3 contains 16 residues. CDR1 and CDR2 (germline): KGHDR, SFDVKD. The CDR3 DNA is TGTGCCACCAGTGATTCTTTCCAAAGCTCCTACAATGAGCAGTTCTTC. Its protein is CATSDSFQSSYNEQFF.

Only a few counts were recorded for this clonotype. This chain links TRBV13 with TRBJ1-1; no clear D. In germline, CDR1 is PRHDT, CDR2 FYEKMQ (reference sequence). The CDR3 is 12 amino acids. V shed 5 bases and J shed 1 base, with 5 bases lying between them. The CDR3 sequence is CASSHRNTEAFF. The CDR3 DNA reads TGTGCCAGCAGCCATAGGAACACTGAAGCTTTCTTT.

This rearrangement joins TRBV5-6 to TRBJ2-4, with D possibly matching TRBD2 (6 bases). TRBJ2-7 explains the end of the DNA better; the J call may be wrong. Germline loops: CDR1 SGHDT, CDR2 YYEEEE. CDR3 length equals 14 residues. The CDR3 DNA is TGTGCCACCTCAACTAATCTGGCGGGGAACGAGCAGTACTTC. This codes for CATSTNLAGNEQYF.

J is TRBJ2-1 and V is TRBV7-9; D might be TRBD1 or TRBD2, each matching 7 bases. The CDR3 extends over 18 amino acids. V was clipped by 5 bases and J by 1 base, with 21 bases between them. The V gene's germline CDR1 is SEHNR and CDR2 FQNEAQ (reference sequence). The CDR3 region has the DNA TGTGCCAGCAGCAGCCCTAGGTCGGGGGGACAGTCCTACAATGAGCAGTTCTTC. It codes for CASSSPRSGGQSYNEQFF. Full variable domain (rest looked up from reference TRBV7-9 and TRBJ2-1): DTGVSQNPRHKITKRGQNVTFRCDPISEHNRLYWYRQTLGQGPEFLTYFQNEAQLEKSRLLSDRFSAERPKGSFSTLEIQRTEQGDSAMYLCASSSPRSGGQSYNEQFFGPGTRLTVL.

CDR3 nucleotides: TGTGCCAGCAGCCTTTCCTCGGCGGAGAGCTCCTACGAGCAGTACTTC. Residues: CASSLSSAESSYEQYF. The chain has TRBV7-9 and TRBJ2-7; D not certain. Between the trimmed V and J ends, which lost 5 bases and 0 bases, there was a span of 17 bases. From germline, CDR1 is SEHNR and CDR2 FQNEAQ (reference sequence). The CDR3 runs to 16 residues. Full variable domain (rest looked up from reference TRBV7-9 and TRBJ2-7): DTGVSQNPRHKITKRGQNVTFRCDPISEHNRLYWYRQTLGQGPEFLTYFQNEAQLEKSRLLSDRFSAERPKGSFSTLEIQRTEQGDSAMYLCASSLSSAESSYEQYFGPGTRLTVT.

About this clonotype itself: A much larger clone lies one base from this, so it may be a read error. The V gene is TRBV7-2, the J gene TRBJ1-1, with a weak D call TRBD1 (5 bases). The length of the CDR3 is 13 residues. The germline gives CDR1 SGHTA, CDR2 FQGNSA. CDR3 region: CASSWGVDTEVFF. In DNA form, the CDR3 reads TGTGCCAGCAGCTGGGGGGTGGACACTGAAGTTTTCTTT.

The chain joins TRBV9 to TRBJ2-5; no reliable D call. From germline, CDR1 is SGDLS and CDR2 YYNGEE. The CDR3 has 14 residues. Trimming left V 0 bases short and J 0 bases short, with 6 bases between. CDR3 sequence: CASSVEGYQETQYF. Written as DNA, the CDR3 is TGTGCCAGCAGCGTAGAAGGGTACCAAGAGACCCAGTACTTC.

The chain links TRBV6-2 or TRBV6-3 to TRBJ1-5; 10 nucleotides line up with TRBD1. J gave up 5 bases and V 0 bases, and 19 bases lay outside the gene matches. The V gene's germline CDR1 is MNHEY and CDR2 SVGEGT. The CDR3 sequence is 21 residues long. The CDR3 is CASSYSRNEFGTGVFYQPQHF. CDR3 nucleotides: TGTGCCAGCAGTTACTCTCGAAATGAGTTTGGGACAGGGGTCTTTTATCAGCCCCAGCATTTT.

This clonotype was counted between two and nine times. V gene TRBV7-2 combines with J gene TRBJ2-7, with D possibly matching TRBD2 (7 bases). TRBJ2-5 matches the DNA end more closely, so the J call is doubtful. This CDR3 region has 15 residues. Germline V gene sequence: CDR1 SGHTA, CDR2 FQGNSA. Written as DNA, the CDR3 is TGTGCCAGCAGCTTAGCGGGGGGGCGTCGGGAGACCCAGTACTTC. It yields the protein CASSLAGGRRETQYF.

This rearrangement joins TRBV6-1 to TRBJ1-2; 7 bases map to TRBD1. The CDR3 is 16 residues long. Germline V gives CDR1 MNHNS, CDR2 SASEGT. The V and J ends lost 8 bases and 4 bases, in that order; junction bases with no gene match: 16. The CDR3 DNA follows: TGTGCCAGCGAACCAGGGGGTCAGTCCCGTATCTATGGCTACACCTTC. This codes for CASEPGGQSRIYGYTF.

The chain recombines TRBV20-1 with TRBJ2-3; possible D gene TRBD2, 7 bases. CDR3 size: 14 residues. Trimming pared 0 bases from V and 2 bases from J, leaving 9 bases between. CDR1 is DFQATT, CDR2 SNEGSKA, per germline (reference sequence). CDR3 coding DNA: TGCAGTGCTAGAGAGGGGGGGCTCACAGATACGCAGTATTTT. Translation gives CSAREGGLTDTQYF.

The rearrangement uses TRBV7-2 and TRBJ1-5, with TRBD1 matching 7 bases. Germline CDR1 reads SGHTA; CDR2 reads FQGNSA. V shed 5 bases and J 0 bases; nucleotides not matched to a gene: 4. The CDR3 contains 15 residues. The CDR3 DNA reads as TGTGCCAGCAGCAGGGACAGCTATAGCAATCAGCCCCAGCATTTT. Encoded protein: CASSRDSYSNQPQHF. Supplemented by reference TRBV7-2 and TRBJ1-5, the full variable domain reads GAGVSQSPSNKVTEKGKDVELRCDPISGHTALYWYRQSLGQGLEFLIYFQGNSAPDKSGLPSDRFSAERTGGSVSTLTIQRTQQEDSAVYLCASSRDSYSNQPQHFGDGTRLSIL.

This clonotype was detected once. A much larger clone differs by one base, so this may be a read error. J is TRBJ1-1 and V is TRBV20-1; weak D call: TRBD1 (5 bases). The germline gives CDR1 DFQATT, CDR2 SNEGSKA (reference sequence). The CDR3 sequence is 10 residues long. The chain's CDR3 is CGAGGAQAFF. The CDR3 coding sequence is TGCGGTGCTGGTGGGGCGCAAGCTTTCTTT.

The gene calls are TRBV9 and TRBJ2-7, with TRBD2 identical over 15 bases. Germline V gives CDR1 SGDLS, CDR2 YYNGEE. The V gene end was trimmed by 0 bases and the J gene end by 2 bases; junction bases not matched to a gene: 12. The CDR3 runs to 20 residues. The CDR3: CASSVVSGTSGGKTTYEQYF. CDR3 coding DNA: TGTGCCAGCAGCGTAGTTTCCGGGACTAGCGGGGGGAAAACTACCTACGAGCAGTACTTC.